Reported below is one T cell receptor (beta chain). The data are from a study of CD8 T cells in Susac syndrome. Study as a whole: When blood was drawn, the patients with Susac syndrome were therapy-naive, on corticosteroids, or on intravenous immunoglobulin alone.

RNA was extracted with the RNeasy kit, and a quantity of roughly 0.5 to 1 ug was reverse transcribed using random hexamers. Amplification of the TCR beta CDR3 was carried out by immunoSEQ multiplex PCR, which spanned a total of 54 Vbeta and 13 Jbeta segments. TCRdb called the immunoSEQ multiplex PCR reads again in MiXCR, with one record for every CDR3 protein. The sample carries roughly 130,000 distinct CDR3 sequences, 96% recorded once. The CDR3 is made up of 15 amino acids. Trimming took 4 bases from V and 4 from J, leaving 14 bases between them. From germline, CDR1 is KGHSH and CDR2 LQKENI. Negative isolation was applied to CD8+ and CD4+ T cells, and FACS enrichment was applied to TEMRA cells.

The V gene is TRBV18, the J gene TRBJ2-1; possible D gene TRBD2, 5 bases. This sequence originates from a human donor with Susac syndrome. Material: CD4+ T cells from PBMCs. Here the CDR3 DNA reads TGTGCCAGCTCACTCGGACCAGCGGTATACAATGAGCAGTTCTTC. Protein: CASSLGPAVYNEQFF.